Below are 30 T cell receptor beta chains sequenced from a single sample in a study of blood T cell repertoires in COVID-19. Using immunoSEQ multiplex PCR, the repertoire was profiled, and TCRdb retains in-frame clones only, with some absent. The profile shows under 200,000 clones, under 90% of them singletons. Sequencing input: peripheral blood. All receptors come from a woman between 65 and 79 years old with COVID-19, enrolled during active disease.

The V gene is TRBV11-1, the J gene TRBJ2-2; TRBD1 matches at 10 bases. Germline loops: CDR1 SGHAT, CDR2 FQDESV (reference sequence). Trimming at V came to 5 bases and at J to 6 bases, leaving 6 bases not matched to a gene. CDR3 size: 15 residues. The chain's CDR3 is CASSRGQGVPGELFF. For the CDR3, the DNA is TGTGCCAGCAGCCGCGGACAGGGGGTTCCCGGGGAGCTGTTTTTT.

The chain couples TRBV6-5 to TRBJ2-2; D is uncertain. CDR3 length: 12 amino acids. Trimming took 4 bases from V and 6 from J, leaving 6 bases between them. CDR1 MNHEY and CDR2 SVGAGI come from the germline V gene. The chain's CDR3 is CASSSTAGELFF. Here the CDR3 DNA reads TGTGCCAGCAGTTCAACGGCCGGGGAGCTGTTTTTT.

The J gene is TRBJ1-2, the V gene TRBV2, with D uncertain. Germline V gene sequence: CDR1 SNHLY, CDR2 FYNNEI. Trimming took 4 bases from V and 0 from J, leaving 12 bases between them. The length of the CDR3 is 15 residues. This chain's CDR3 is CASSGAGSTNYGYTF. The CDR3 bases are TGTGCCAGCAGTGGGGCTGGCAGTACTAACTATGGCTACACCTTC.

The chain recombines TRBV27 with TRBJ2-3; 7 bases align to TRBD2. Germline V gene data show CDR1 as MNHEY and CDR2 as SMNVEV (reference sequence). V gave up 8 bases and J gave up 0 bases; unmatched junction bases: 5. The CDR3 has 14 amino acids. CDR3 DNA: TGTGCCAGCGGCCTTAGCGGGAGCACAGATACGCAGTATTTT. It translates to CASGLSGSTDTQYF.

The chain has TRBV9 and TRBJ2-2, with TRBD2 matching 9 bases. The V and J ends lost 3 bases and 4 bases, in that order; junction bases with no gene match: 7. In germline, CDR1 is SGDLS, CDR2 YYNGEE. The CDR3 totals 16 residues. This CDR3 is CASSGASGVVTGELFF. The CDR3 region has the DNA TGTGCCAGCAGCGGGGCTAGCGGGGTAGTCACCGGGGAGCTGTTTTTT. The full variable domain, with the rest looked up from reference TRBV9 and TRBJ2-2, is DSGVTQTPKHLITATGQRVTLRCSPRSGDLSVYWYQQSLDQGLQFLIQYYNGEERAKGNILERFSAQQFPDLHSELNLSSLELGDSALYFCASSGASGVVTGELFFGEGSRLTVL.

This sequence joins TRBV6-2 or TRBV6-3 and TRBJ1-5, with 8 nucleotides matching TRBD1. This CDR3 has 13 amino acids. J gave up 8 bases and V 5 bases, and 5 bases lay outside the gene matches. Germline V gene data show CDR1 as MNHEY and CDR2 as SVGEGT. DNA for the CDR3: TGTGCCAGCAGTGGACAGGGTTGGGAGCCCCAGCATTTT. Translation gives CASSGQGWEPQHF.

This sequence joins TRBV7-9 and TRBJ2-7; TRBD2 matches at 10 bases. Germline lookup yields CDR1 SEHNR and CDR2 FQNEAQ (reference sequence). The CDR3 totals 15 residues. After removal of 7 bases from V and 6 bases from J, the junction contained 12 bases not matched to a gene. The CDR3 DNA reads TGTGCCAGCACCCTGATAGAGCGGGAGGGAGCCGAGCAGTACTTC. Protein sequence: CASTLIEREGAEQYF.

The genes are TRBV6-4 and TRBJ1-1, with TRBD1 as a possible D gene (6 bases). The ends were cut back, 2 bases at V and 11 bases at J, with 15 bases in the middle. The germline V gene has CDR1 MRHNA and CDR2 SNTAGT. This CDR3 spans 13 amino acids. This CDR3 reads CASSDGNRERAFF. The DNA for the CDR3 is TGTGCCAGCAGTGACGGGAACAGGGAGAGGGCTTTCTTT.

The table lists this clone with a few counts. The CDR3 region is CASSVGGRGSPLHF. The CDR3 DNA follows: TGTGCCAGCAGCGTGGGGGGGAGAGGATCACCCCTCCACTTT. V gene TRBV9 combines with J gene TRBJ1-6, with TRBD1 as a possible D gene (5 bases). Germline CDR1 SGDLS, CDR2 YYNGEE. Trimming removed 2 bases at V and 10 bases at J, with 13 bases between. CDR3 size: 14 residues.

V is TRBV10-3 and J is TRBJ1-2; D possibly corresponds to TRBD1 (5 bases). In germline, CDR1 is ENHRY, CDR2 SYGVKD. The germline V and J ends were trimmed by 0 bases and 8 bases, with 16 bases remaining between them. The CDR3 sequence is 15 residues long. CDR3 coding DNA: TGTGCCATCAGTGAGTCGGAGGGCAGGGTACTCGGCTACACCTTC. It codes for CAISESEGRVLGYTF.

The chain uses TRBV6-5 and TRBJ2-2, with TRBD2 identical over 7 bases. Germline CDR1 and CDR2: MNHEY and SVGAGI. The CDR3 covers 15 residues. The V segment lost 7 bases and the J segment 1 base; nucleotides outside the gene matches: 6. CDR3 sequence: CASKGTSVNTGELFF. CDR3 bases: TGTGCCAGCAAAGGCACTAGCGTGAACACCGGGGAGCTGTTTTTT.

The V and J genes are TRBV30 and TRBJ2-7, with 8 bases matching TRBD2. Per the germline V gene, CDR1 is GTSNPN and CDR2 is SVGIG (reference sequence). V lost 6 bases, J lost 3 bases, and 16 bases stayed unmatched. CDR3 length equals 16 residues. The CDR3 region is CACFPRLAGSYYEQYF. The CDR3 DNA reads TGTGCCTGCTTTCCCCGGCTAGCGGGTTCCTACTACGAGCAGTACTTC.

The chain joins TRBV29-1 to TRBJ2-7, with unresolved D. Trimming removed 6 bases at V and 3 bases at J, with 15 bases between. From germline, CDR1 is SQVTM and CDR2 ANQGSEA. The CDR3 loop spans 13 amino acids. CDR3 amino acids: CSVGVVGLYEQYF. Here the CDR3 DNA reads TGCAGCGTGGGTGTAGTTGGGCTCTACGAGCAGTACTTC.

V usage is TRBV10-3 and J usage is TRBJ2-1; the D gene is possibly TRBD1 (6 bases). Germline V CDR1 and CDR2: ENHRY, SYGVKD. This CDR3 spans 14 amino acids. Trimming removed 6 bases from V and 8 bases from J, with 17 bases in between. As DNA, the CDR3 is TGTGCCATCAGCCGAGGGGGTCAGGGCTATGAGCAGTTCTTC. Its protein is CAISRGGQGYEQFF.

Concerning this clone: Other DNA sequences in the same sample also yield this CDR3. CDR3 DNA sequence: TGTGCCAGCAGTTTATCTAGGGGGGGCTATGGCTACACCTTC. It is translated as CASSLSRGGYGYTF. This sequence joins TRBV28 and TRBJ1-2; D perhaps matches TRBD1 (6 bases). V was cut by 1 base and J by 4 bases, with 10 bases left in between. CDR1 is MDHEN, CDR2 SYDVKM, per germline. This CDR3 has 14 amino acids.

V usage is TRBV6-6 and J usage is TRBJ2-7; D perhaps matches TRBD1 (5 bases). This CDR3 is 13 amino acids long. Deletions cut 4 bases from V and 0 bases from J, with 7 bases between. Germline V gene sequence: CDR1 MNHNY, CDR2 SVGAGI (reference sequence). CDR3 nucleotide sequence: TGTGCCAGCAGTTCCCAGGGCTCCTACGAGCAGTACGTC. Amino acids: CASSSQGSYEQYV.

The chain carries TRBV19 and TRBJ1-4; D is possibly TRBD1 (6 bases). V was trimmed by 5 bases and J by 7 bases, leaving 20 bases between them. The germline V gene encodes CDR1 LNHDA and CDR2 SQIVND (reference sequence). The CDR3 sequence is 16 residues long. This CDR3 is CASSPRGGNIVEKLFF. The CDR3 DNA reads TGTGCCAGTAGTCCCAGGGGTGGGAACATAGTTGAAAAACTGTTTTTT.

This sequence joins TRBV7-2 and TRBJ1-2; D possibly corresponds to TRBD1 (6 bases). V was pared by 1 base and J by 8 bases, with 11 bases between. The CDR3 length is 13 residues. Germline V gene data show CDR1 as SGHTA and CDR2 as FQGNSA. The CDR3: CASSLDREHGYTF. As DNA, the CDR3 is TGTGCCAGCAGCTTAGACAGGGAGCACGGCTACACCTTC.

This clone has only a few counts. The chain couples TRBV6-1 to TRBJ1-5; D is perhaps TRBD1 (5 bases). V lost 3 bases and J 7 bases, leaving 10 bases between the germline ends. The CDR3 has 13 residues. Germline V CDR1 and CDR2: MNHNS, SASEGT. The CDR3 nucleotides are TGTGCCAGCAGTGAGCTGGGGGGACAGCCCCAGCATTTT. Translation gives CASSELGGQPQHF.

The chain uses TRBV5-1 and TRBJ2-4; TRBD1 matches at 7 bases. Per germline, CDR1 SGHRS and CDR2 YFSETQ. The CDR3 is made up of 15 amino acids. Trimming cost V 0 bases and J 6 bases; bases outside gene matches: 6. Written as DNA, the CDR3 is TGCGCCAGCAGCTTGGTTAAGGGGGCGGGAAACATTCAGTACTTC. Translating gives CASSLVKGAGNIQYF. Complete variable domain (other parts from reference TRBV5-1 and TRBJ2-4): KAGVTQTPRYLIKTRGQQVTLSCSPISGHRSVSWYQQTPGQGLQFLFEYFSETQRNKGNFPGRFSGRQFSNSRSEMNVSTLELGDSALYLCASSLVKGAGNIQYFGAGTRLSVL.

This clone was detected only once. The rearrangement joins TRBV19 to TRBJ1-5; D gene ambiguous. CDR3 size: 14 residues. V lost 0 bases and J lost 4, with 7 bases in between. CDR1 and CDR2 from the germline V gene are LNHDA and SQIVND (reference sequence). CDR3 amino acids: CASSIDQVNQPQHF. As DNA, the CDR3 is TGTGCCAGTAGTATAGATCAGGTGAATCAGCCCCAGCATTTT.

V and J are TRBV14 and TRBJ2-5; 7 nucleotides line up with TRBD2. V shed 5 bases, J shed 5 bases, and the junction held 14 bases outside the gene matches. The CDR3 spans 16 residues. Germline CDR1 reads SGHDN; CDR2 reads FVKESK. CDR3 region: CASSSSSGSGTETQYF. In nucleotides, the CDR3 is TGTGCCAGCAGCTCTTCTAGCGGATCGGGCACGGAGACCCAGTACTTC.

The V and J genes are TRBV30 and TRBJ1-3; D gene ambiguous. V was shortened by 3 bases and J by 3 bases, with 15 bases between the two germline ends. This CDR3 has 15 residues. Germline CDR1 is GTSNPN and CDR2 is SVGIG (reference sequence). The CDR3 DNA reads as TGTGCCTGGAGCGGTCGCGCGGGGATTGGAAACACCATATATTTT. Translation gives CAWSGRAGIGNTIYF.

This clone was counted only a few times. CDR3 coding DNA: TGTGCCACCAGTGACAGTAGGAGAGGAAACACTGAAGCTTTCTTT. It yields the protein CATSDSRRGNTEAFF. The chain carries TRBV24-1 and TRBJ1-1; D gene ambiguous. CDR3 length: 15 amino acids. The germline CDR1 and CDR2 sequences are KGHDR and SFDVKD. Deletions cut 4 bases from V and 2 bases from J, with 13 bases between.

For the CDR3, the DNA is TGCGCCAGCAGCACAGGGACAGGGGTGGCTGCCACTGAAGCTTTCTTT. Translated: CASSTGTGVAATEAFF. J is TRBJ1-1 and V is TRBV5-1; TRBD1 matches 10 bases. CDR1 is SGHRS and CDR2 is YFSETQ in the germline V gene. This CDR3 has 16 residues. V lost 4 bases and J lost 4; bases outside the gene matches: 10.

V usage is TRBV2 and J usage is TRBJ2-7, with 11 bases identical to TRBD2. Germline V gives CDR1 SNHLY, CDR2 FYNNEI. V was pared by 9 bases and J by 3 bases, with 4 bases of the junction left unmatched. This CDR3 is built from 13 residues. The CDR3 sequence: CARVAGGYYEQYF. CDR3 nucleotides: TGTGCCAGAGTAGCGGGAGGGTACTACGAGCAGTACTTC. Filled out from reference TRBV2 and TRBJ2-7, the complete variable domain reads EPEVTQTPSHQVTQMGQEVILRCVPISNHLYFYWYRQILGQKVEFLVSFYNNEISEKSEIFDDQFSVERPDGSNFTLKIRSTKLEDSAMYFCARVAGGYYEQYFGPGTRLTVT.

The V call is TRBV6-5, the J call TRBJ2-7, with 12 nucleotides matching TRBD1. The CDR3 is made up of 14 amino acids. Germline values: CDR1 MNHEY, CDR2 SVGAGI. The V gene end was trimmed by 6 bases and the J gene end by 5 bases; junction bases not matched to a gene: 5. Written as DNA, the CDR3 is TGTGCCAGCAGCTCCGGGACAGGGGGCCACGAGCAGTACTTC. It translates to CASSSGTGGHEQYF.

The chain carries TRBV28 and TRBJ2-5; 7 bases map to TRBD2. This CDR3 contains 15 residues. The germline gives CDR1 MDHEN, CDR2 SYDVKM. V was clipped by 6 bases and J by 2 bases; unmatched bases: 9. The CDR3: CASSHARREQETQYF. In DNA form, the CDR3 reads TGTGCCAGCAGCCATGCGCGGCGGGAGCAAGAGACCCAGTACTTC.

The chain couples TRBV5-1 to TRBJ2-5, with a possible D match to TRBD2 (6 bases). The germline CDR1 and CDR2 sequences are SGHRS and YFSETQ. With 4 bases removed from V and 1 base from J, the gap between germline ends came to 11 bases. This CDR3 spans 14 amino acids. CDR3 sequence: CASSLTSPQETQYF. DNA for the CDR3: TGCGCCAGCAGCCTGACTAGTCCCCAAGAGACCCAGTACTTC. The entire variable domain, with the rest obtained from reference TRBV5-1 and TRBJ2-5, is as follows: KAGVTQTPRYLIKTRGQQVTLSCSPISGHRSVSWYQQTPGQGLQFLFEYFSETQRNKGNFPGRFSGRQFSNSRSEMNVSTLELGDSALYLCASSLTSPQETQYFGPGTRLLVL.

The CDR3 region has the DNA TGTGCCAGCAGCAAAAGCGGGAGAGAGACCCAGTACTTC. As protein: CASSKSGRETQYF. The chain links TRBV7-2 to TRBJ2-5; TRBD2 aligns across 8 bases. The J segment lost 4 bases and the V segment lost 5 bases, leaving 3 bases of the junction unmatched. Germline values: CDR1 SGHTA, CDR2 FQGNSA. The CDR3 spans 13 residues.